Included here is one T cell receptor beta chain sequence, with context. Its specific antigen is unknown. Base qualities are not provided; no much larger clone lies one nucleotide away. The immunoSEQ Assay, a bias-controlled multiplex PCR, was used to amplify TCRbeta CDR3 regions from genomic DNA. The authors processed their data as follows. The number of nucleated cells in each sample was estimated by amplification of reference gene primers within the assay. To quantify the absolute abundance of each unique TCRbeta CDR3 rearrangement, sequence reads were collapsed and filtered. For each sample, productive Simpson clonality was calculated as the square root of Simpson's diversity index over productive rearrangements. Here the immuneACCESS table is served through TCRdb, limited to in-frame sequences with V and J called. Missing clones are a known gap in these copies; in checked studies unresolved V genes cover under half, and the rest lacks a known reason. That table supplies the V and J calls and clone size; D and trimming were determined from the DNA. The sample has about 160,000 clones on record, roughly 85% of them singletons. The ten largest clones add up to around 18% of the sample.

V is cut by 6 bases and J by 6 bases, and the space between the germline ends is 15 bases. CDR1 and CDR2 are read off the germline V gene (reference sequence) as LGHDT and YNNKEL. From the cysteine through the phenylalanine, the CDR3 covers 14 amino acids. The retained sequence is limited to the CDR3, 42 bases, with the frame set at the first base. Enrolling through a virtual design, the prospective study's participants ranged in age from about 18 to 100 years and lived across 20 to 25 United States geographic areas. Cohort assignment in the prospective study relied on participant-reported clinical history from a screening survey and a study questionnaire. Recovered participants in ImmuneRACE Cohort 3 were defined by two consecutive negative NP/OP PCR tests, clearance by a healthcare professional, or resolution of symptoms. Mobile phlebotomists in the prospective study collected whole blood, serum and a nasopharyngeal or oropharyngeal swab from every participant. Prospective study participants could optionally give additional blood draws and questionnaires over an approximately 2-month period. Before DNA extraction, blood samples from the prospective study were shipped at room temperature or frozen.

This entry belongs to a study of blood T cell repertoires in COVID-19 (TCRdb year 2020). In terms of the full investigation: Samples from collaborators originated in the United States, Italy and Spain and spanned both the acute and convalescent phases of COVID-19. The prospective study material was composed of cDNA or gDNA derived from T cells, B-cell-depleted T cells, or PBMCs. Deeply sampled blood TCRbeta repertoires from subjects exposed to, actively infected with, or recovered from COVID-19 were included in the dataset. The repertoires were made available in a free public database intended to serve as a resource for research on the immune response to SARS-CoV-2. Samples came from the ongoing ImmuneRACE study (first 160 participants) plus 1,254 subjects from 6 global collaborators. A de-identified subject ID, COVID-19 status, age in years and sex were almost always included in the sample metadata. Where available, HLA class I and class II types were obtained from metadata supplied by the sample provider rather than from assay-based typing.

What the authors observed across the whole study: The amount of clinical and demographic metadata varied by source and participant and was provided uncurated.

This sequence was found in a man aged 55-75 years who had recovered from COVID-19. The chain couples TRBV3-1 (or the pseudogene TRBV3-2) to TRBJ2-1; the D segment could be TRBD2, given 5 matching bases. Specimen: PBMCs or T cells enriched from blood (not recorded which). The DNA is as follows: TGTGCCAGCAGTTTACTAGAGACGATCAATGAGCAGTTCTTC. It is translated as CASSLLETINEQFF.